This T cell receptor (beta chain) was sequenced during a study of Graves' ophthalmopathy and Graves' hyperthyroidism. About the research overall: Peripheral blood collection took place at initial diagnosis, before any treatment. Findings of the study overall: Classification of ophthalmopathy versus stable hyperthyroidism by a 13-signature model yielded around 88% sensitivity and around 80% specificity.

Establishment of the diagnosis relied upon clinical symptoms, serum thyroxine, TRAb, thyroid ultrasound and orbital computed tomography. A roughly 10 ml volume of fresh peripheral blood provided the PBMCs. Trimming removed 8 bases from V and 6 bases from J; junction bases left unmatched: 8. The CDR3 sequence is 12 residues long. Looked up from germline, CDR1 is GTSNPN and CDR2 is SVGIG (reference sequence). As the template, RNA transcripts were used to amplify TCR beta CDR3 regions. Amplification began with first-round RT-PCR using HTBI primers, then second-round multiplex PCR was performed. TCRdb used MiXCR to reprocess the multiplex PCR reads, holding one entry per CDR3 protein. Here the sample spans fewer than 400,000 distinct CDR3 sequences, roughly 18% being singletons. There are many counts of this clonotype. The antigen remains undetermined.

Input material: peripheral blood. The chain has TRBV30 and TRBJ1-2, with TRBD1 identical over 8 bases. This TCR was sampled from a woman aged 18-29 years with Graves' ophthalmopathy. CDR3 amino acids: CARRDRRNGYTF. CDR3 nucleotides: TGTGCCCGTAGGGACAGGAGAAATGGCTACACCTTC.